Shown below are 16 T cell receptor beta chains from a single sample sequenced in a study of radiation and T cells in renal cell carcinoma. Regarding time point: blood 4 weeks post-SBRT, at nephrectomy. Described treatment: 15 Gy SBRT to primary tumor, nephrectomy 4 weeks later. The assay was immunoSEQ multiplex PCR, and TCRdb's table has in-frame clones only and misses some. The sample carries about 40,000 clones, about 84% recorded once. The material sequenced was blood, taken from a patient whose treatment included radiotherapy and nephrectomy. The receptors come from a woman aged 65 to 85 with renal cell carcinoma.

This chain links TRBV5-1 with TRBJ1-1; D gene unclear. Germline V gene sequence: CDR1 SGHRS, CDR2 YFSETQ. There are 16 residues in the CDR3. V was pared by 4 bases and J by 0 bases, with 16 bases between. The CDR3 DNA sequence: TGCGCCAGCAGCCCTCTAGGCGGGCCCATGAACACTGAAGCTTTCTTT. Translated: CASSPLGGPMNTEAFF.

The rearrangement joins TRBV9 to TRBJ2-1, with 8 bases that match TRBD2. Germline V gene data show CDR1 as SGDLS and CDR2 as YYNGEE. CDR3 size: 16 residues. The trim removed 0 bases at V and 5 bases at J, leaving 7 bases unmatched. The CDR3, as DNA: TGTGCCAGCAGCGTAGCCGGCGGGAGGATGGACAATGAGCAGTTCTTC. Protein sequence: CASSVAGGRMDNEQFF. Complete variable domain (other parts from reference TRBV9 and TRBJ2-1): DSGVTQTPKHLITATGQRVTLRCSPRSGDLSVYWYQQSLDQGLQFLIQYYNGEERAKGNILERFSAQQFPDLHSELNLSSLELGDSALYFCASSVAGGRMDNEQFFGPGTRLTVL.

V usage is TRBV7-8 and J usage is TRBJ2-1; 9 bases line up with TRBD2. V trimming: 1 base; J trimming: 3 bases; junction bases outside the gene matches: 10. Germline lookup yields CDR1 SGHVS and CDR2 FQNEAQ. The CDR3 has 18 amino acids. The chain's CDR3 is CASSLEGGGRAYYNEQFF. The CDR3 region has the DNA TGTGCCAGCAGCTTAGAGGGCGGCGGGAGGGCTTACTACAATGAGCAGTTCTTC.

The chain is built from TRBV4-3 and TRBJ1-2, with unresolved D. This CDR3 region has 15 residues. V was shortened by 0 bases and J by 8 bases, with 16 bases between the two germline ends. Germline V gene data show CDR1 as LGHNA and CDR2 as YSLEER. The CDR3 DNA reads as TGCGCCAGCAGCCAAGATTGGACCGGAAGAGTCGGCTACACCTTC. This gives the protein CASSQDWTGRVGYTF.

V is TRBV18 and J is TRBJ1-4; the D gene is possibly TRBD1 (5 bases). The CDR3 runs to 14 residues. V lost 5 bases to trimming and J lost 7 bases, with 14 bases between them. Looked up from germline, CDR1 is KGHSH and CDR2 is LQKENI. CDR3 residues: CASSLARVGEKLFF. The CDR3 DNA follows: TGTGCCAGCTCATTGGCCAGGGTCGGTGAAAAACTGTTTTTT. Supplemented by reference TRBV18 and TRBJ1-4, the full variable domain reads NAGVMQNPRHLVRRRGQEARLRCSPMKGHSHVYWYRQLPEEGLKFMVYLQKENIIDESGMPKERFSAEFPKEGPSILRIQQVVRGDSAAYFCASSLARVGEKLFFGSGTQLSVL.

The V call is TRBV5-1, the J call TRBJ2-5, with 7 positions matching TRBD1. This CDR3 contains 14 residues. Germline V lookup: CDR1 SGHRS, CDR2 YFSETQ. The ends lost 4 bases at V and 2 bases at J; junction bases unmatched: 5. Here the CDR3 reads CASSRPGQQETQYF. For the CDR3, the DNA is TGCGCCAGCAGCCGACCGGGACAGCAAGAGACCCAGTACTTC.

The chain links TRBV2 to TRBJ2-3, with 7 bases identical to TRBD2. This CDR3 is built from 15 residues. Germline CDR1 reads SNHLY; CDR2 reads FYNNEI. Trimming cost V 5 bases and J 1 base; bases outside gene matches: 6. CDR3 sequence: CASSLGLGRTDTQYF. The DNA of the CDR3 is TGTGCCAGCAGTTTAGGACTAGGTCGCACAGATACGCAGTATTTT.

About this clone: This may arise from a read error, as a much more abundant clone is one base away. This chain links TRBV11-2 with TRBJ2-7; no firm D call. Per germline, CDR1 SGHAT and CDR2 FQNNGV. Trimming cost V 4 bases and J 2 bases, with 3 bases left between them. The CDR3 totals 11 residues. The DNA for the CDR3 is TGTGCCAGCAGCTCCGCCTACGAGCAGTACTTC. Its protein is CASSSAYEQYF. Drawing the rest from reference TRBV11-2 and TRBJ2-7, the complete variable domain is EAGVAQSPRYKIIEKRQSVAFWCNPISGHATLYWYQQILGQGPKLLIQFQNNGVVDDSQLPKDRFSAERLKGVDSTLKIQPAKLEDSAVYLCASSSAYEQYFGPGTRLTVT.

The gene calls are TRBV6-5 and TRBJ2-3; weak D call: TRBD1 (6 bases). The CDR3 has 15 amino acids. The V gene's germline CDR1 is MNHEY and CDR2 SVGAGI. The V end was cut by 5 bases, the J end by 3 bases, with 15 bases between. This CDR3 is CASSTSTGRTDTQYF. The CDR3 DNA reads TGTGCCAGCAGTACTTCAACAGGGAGAACAGATACGCAGTATTTT.

This sequence joins TRBV5-5 and TRBJ1-5; unclear D gene. The germline V gene has CDR1 SGHKS and CDR2 YYEKEE (reference sequence). The CDR3 contains 14 residues. V gave up 5 bases and J gave up 2 bases, with 11 bases separating them. DNA for the CDR3: TGTGCCAGCAGTTCAGACTGGGGCAATCAGCCCCAGCATTTT. It specifies CASSSDWGNQPQHF.

The CDR3 sequence is CASSSVGGAGELFF. CDR3 DNA sequence: TGTGCCAGCAGTTCCGTCGGTGGTGCCGGGGAGCTGTTTTTT. This chain links TRBV27 with TRBJ2-2; D not certain. There are 14 residues in the CDR3. Trimming took 4 bases from V and 6 from J, leaving 12 bases between them. Germline V gives CDR1 MNHEY, CDR2 SMNVEV (reference sequence).

The gene calls are TRBV30 and TRBJ1-2; D uncertain. Germline assignment: CDR1 GTSNPN and CDR2 SVGIG (reference sequence). V was pared by 1 base and J by 4 bases, with 7 bases between. There are 12 residues in the CDR3. CDR3 in amino acids: CAWSAWVYGYTF. The CDR3 region has the DNA TGTGCCTGGAGTGCCTGGGTCTATGGCTACACCTTC.

This clone was recorded only once. The CDR3: CASSLFPRGPQHF. As DNA, the CDR3 is TGTGCCAGCAGCCTTTTCCCAAGAGGGCCCCAGCATTTT. The chain uses TRBV11-3 and TRBJ1-5; D is ambiguous. Germline values: CDR1 SGHNT, CDR2 YENEEA. The CDR3 loop spans 13 amino acids. The V end was cut by 5 bases, the J end by 9 bases, with 14 bases between.

This chain links TRBV5-1 with TRBJ2-3, with 7 bases aligning to TRBD2. With 1 base clipped from V and 5 bases from J, the junction kept 4 bases outside the gene matches. Looked up from germline, CDR1 is SGHRS and CDR2 is YFSETQ. The CDR3 totals 14 residues. The CDR3 nucleotides are TGCGCCAGCAGCTTGCGGGGGGAAAGAGATACGCAGTATTTT. As protein: CASSLRGERDTQYF.

The J gene is TRBJ1-4, the V gene TRBV11-3; 7 bases align to TRBD1. The CDR3 totals 16 residues. The germline V gene encodes CDR1 SGHNT and CDR2 YENEEA. V was pared by 6 bases and J by 4 bases, with 11 bases of the junction left unmatched. The CDR3 coding sequence is TGTGCCAGCAGGCATCAGACCGGGACAGTTAATGAAAAACTGTTTTTT. Residues: CASRHQTGTVNEKLFF. Combining the CDR3 with reference TRBV11-3 and TRBJ1-4 gives the whole variable domain EAGVVQSPRYKIIEKKQPVAFWCNPISGHNTLYWYLQNLGQGPELLIRYENEEAVDDSQLPKDRFSAERLKGVDSTLKIQPAELGDSAVYLCASRHQTGTVNEKLFFGSGTQLSVL.

The CDR3: CSVVGTGGQETQYF. DNA of the CDR3: TGCAGCGTTGTTGGGACAGGGGGCCAAGAGACCCAGTACTTC. This chain joins TRBV29-1 and TRBJ2-5, with TRBD1 matching over 11 bases. CDR3 size: 14 residues. Germline CDR1 is SQVTM and CDR2 is ANQGSEA. J gave up 1 base and V 4 bases, and 2 bases lay outside the gene matches.